This is a list of T cell receptor beta chains from one sample in a study of T cells in Graves' hyperthyroidism and ophthalmopathy. TCRdb redid the calling of the multiplex PCR reads with MiXCR, one entry per CDR3 protein. This table holds fewer than 650,000 distinct CDR3 sequences, 11% to 15% found once. Sequenced sample: blood. The receptor source for this set is a woman between 18 and 30 years old with Graves' ophthalmopathy. Each CDR3 is given with its conserved first and last residue. The D gene is left open where the match is weak. Part of the rows lack a size; the others show once, few, many or a class for expanded clones.

j_call: TRBJ2-1; v_call: TRBV27; d_call: TRBD1; clone_size: .; cdr3_aa: CASRQGAGEQFF; cdr3_nt: TGTGCCAGCAGACAGGGGGCCGGTGAGCAGTTCTTC
j_call: TRBJ1-5; v_call: TRBV28; d_call: .; clone_size: many; cdr3_aa: CASSLQGGFRLDQPQHF; cdr3_nt: TGTGCCAGCAGTTTACAGGGAGGATTCCGCCTCGATCAGCCCCAGCATTTT
j_call: TRBJ2-1; v_call: TRBV24-1; d_call: .; clone_size: many; cdr3_aa: CATSDRTRGNEQFF; cdr3_nt: TGTGCCACCAGTGATCGTACAAGGGGGAATGAGCAGTTCTTC
j_call: TRBJ1-5; v_call: TRBV18; d_call: .; clone_size: many; cdr3_aa: CASSPPLDGSNQPQHF; cdr3_nt: TGTGCCAGCTCACCACCCCTCGACGGCAGCAATCAGCCCCAGCATTTT
j_call: TRBJ1-1; v_call: TRBV7-6; d_call: TRBD1; clone_size: .; cdr3_aa: CASSLGHVRDRGFNTEAFF; cdr3_nt: TGTGCCAGCAGCTTAGGTCATGTCCGGGACAGGGGGTTCAATACTGAAGCTTTCTTT
j_call: TRBJ2-1; v_call: TRBV7-3; d_call: .; clone_size: .; cdr3_aa: CASSPLSTAIYNERFF; cdr3_nt: TGTGCCAGCAGCCCCCTCAGCACGGCCATTTACAATGAGCGGTTCTTC
j_call: TRBJ2-2; v_call: TRBV3-1; d_call: .; clone_size: .; cdr3_aa: CASSGLPDGNTGELFF; cdr3_nt: TGTGCCAGCAGCGGACTGCCTGACGGGAACACCGGGGAGCTGTTTTTT
j_call: TRBJ2-7; v_call: TRBV12-5; d_call: TRBD1; clone_size: many; cdr3_aa: CASGPGQGMGEQYF; cdr3_nt: TGTGCTAGTGGCCCGGGACAGGGGATGGGCGAGCAGTACTTC
j_call: TRBJ2-3; v_call: TRBV6-2/TRBV6-3; d_call: .; clone_size: .; cdr3_aa: CASSPFKGSQPDTQYF; cdr3_nt: TGTGCCAGCAGTCCCTTTAAGGGGAGCCAACCAGATACGCAGTATTTT
j_call: TRBJ2-7; v_call: TRBV7-9; d_call: TRBD2; clone_size: many; cdr3_aa: CASSSPVAGGTAEQYF; cdr3_nt: TGTGCCAGCAGCTCTCCGGTGGCGGGAGGTACGGCCGAGCAGTACTTC